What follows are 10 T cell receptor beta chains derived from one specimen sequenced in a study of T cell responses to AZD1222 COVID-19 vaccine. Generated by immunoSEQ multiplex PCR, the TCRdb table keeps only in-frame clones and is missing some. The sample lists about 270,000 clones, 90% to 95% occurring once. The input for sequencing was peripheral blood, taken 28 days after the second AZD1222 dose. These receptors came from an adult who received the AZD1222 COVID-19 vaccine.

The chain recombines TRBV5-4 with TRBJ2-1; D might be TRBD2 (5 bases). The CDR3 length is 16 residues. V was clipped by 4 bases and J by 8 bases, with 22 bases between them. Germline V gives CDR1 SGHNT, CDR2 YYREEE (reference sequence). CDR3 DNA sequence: TGTGCCAGCAGCCTTACCCTAGGACTGGAAGTGGATGAGCAGTTCTTC. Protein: CASSLTLGLEVDEQFF. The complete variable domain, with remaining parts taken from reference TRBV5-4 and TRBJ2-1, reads ETGVTQSPTHLIKTRGQQVTLRCSSQSGHNTVSWYQQALGQGPQFIFQYYREEENGRGNFPPRFSGLQFPNYSSELNVNALELDDSALYLCASSLTLGLEVDEQFFGPGTRLTVL.

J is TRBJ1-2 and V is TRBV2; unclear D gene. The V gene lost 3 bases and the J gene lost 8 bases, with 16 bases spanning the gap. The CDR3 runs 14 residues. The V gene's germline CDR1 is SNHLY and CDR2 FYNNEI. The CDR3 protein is CASSDRLLGGGYTF. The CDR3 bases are TGTGCCAGCAGTGATCGACTCCTCGGAGGGGGCTACACCTTC.

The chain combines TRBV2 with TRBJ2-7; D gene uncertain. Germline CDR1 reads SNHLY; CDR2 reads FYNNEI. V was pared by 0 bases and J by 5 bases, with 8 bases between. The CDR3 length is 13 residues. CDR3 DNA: TGTGCCAGCAGTGAAGCGGTACTCCACGAGCAGTACTTC. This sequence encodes CASSEAVLHEQYF.

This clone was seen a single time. The CDR3 sequence: CASSTDTGELFF. The DNA for the CDR3 is TGTGCCAGCAGCACAGACACCGGGGAGCTGTTTTTT. V usage is TRBV14 and J usage is TRBJ2-2; D gene uncertain. This CDR3 has 12 residues. The ends were cut back, 5 bases at V and 3 bases at J, with 4 bases in the middle. Germline V gives CDR1 SGHDN, CDR2 FVKESK.

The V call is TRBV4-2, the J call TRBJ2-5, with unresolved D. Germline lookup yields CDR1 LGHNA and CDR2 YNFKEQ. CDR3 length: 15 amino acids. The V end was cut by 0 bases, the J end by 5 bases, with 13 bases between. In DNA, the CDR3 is TGTGCCAGCAGCCAAGATAGGCAGCCACGGGAGACCCAGTACTTC. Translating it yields CASSQDRQPRETQYF.

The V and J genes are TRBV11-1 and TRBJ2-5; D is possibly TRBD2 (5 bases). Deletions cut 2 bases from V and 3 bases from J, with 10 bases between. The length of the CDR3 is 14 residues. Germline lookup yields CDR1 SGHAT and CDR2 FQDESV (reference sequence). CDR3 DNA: TGTGCCAGCAGCTTACAGTCGGGAAAAGAGACCCAGTACTTC. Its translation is CASSLQSGKETQYF.

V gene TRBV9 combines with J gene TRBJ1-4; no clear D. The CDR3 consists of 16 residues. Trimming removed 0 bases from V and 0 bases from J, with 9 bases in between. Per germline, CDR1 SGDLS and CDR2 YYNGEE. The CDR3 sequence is CASSVGRPATNEKLFF. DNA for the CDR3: TGTGCCAGCAGCGTAGGCAGGCCTGCAACTAATGAAAAACTGTTTTTT.

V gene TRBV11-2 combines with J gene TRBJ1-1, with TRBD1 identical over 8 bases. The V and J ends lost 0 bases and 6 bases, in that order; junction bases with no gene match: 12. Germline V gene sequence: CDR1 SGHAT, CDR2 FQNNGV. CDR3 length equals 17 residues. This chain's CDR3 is CASSLEGPGTGFPEAFF. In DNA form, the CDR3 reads TGTGCCAGCAGCTTAGAGGGCCCTGGGACAGGCTTCCCTGAAGCTTTCTTT.

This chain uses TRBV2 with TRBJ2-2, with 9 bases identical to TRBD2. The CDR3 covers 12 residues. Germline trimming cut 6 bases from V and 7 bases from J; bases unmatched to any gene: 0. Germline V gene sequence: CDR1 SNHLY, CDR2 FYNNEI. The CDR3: CASRRGGGELFF. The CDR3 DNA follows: TGTGCCAGCAGGCGGGGGGGCGGGGAGCTGTTTTTT.

CDR3 in amino acids: CASSKSQRAGYGYTF. The CDR3 DNA reads as TGTGCCAGCAGCAAGTCCCAGAGGGCAGGATATGGCTACACCTTC. The rearrangement uses TRBV7-2 and TRBJ1-2; D gene unclear. Germline V gene sequence: CDR1 SGHTA, CDR2 FQGNSA. V was trimmed by 5 bases and J by 5 bases, leaving 18 bases between them. The CDR3 consists of 15 residues.